These 29 T cell receptor beta chains share one sample of origin, sequenced in a study of metastatic and nonmetastatic thyroid tumors. TCRdb reassembled clones from the PCR reads with MiXCR. The table has 25,000 to 30,000 clones, about 15% seen once. Thyroid surgery was preceded by no treatment in any patient. Source material: blood. Receptor source: a male donor with papillary thyroid cancer or a benign thyroid nodule (not recorded which). Some clones in this sample may be carry-over from other donors' samples.

This clone was recorded at least ten times. The rearrangement joins TRBV19 to TRBJ1-5, with 9 positions matching TRBD1. The CDR3 has 14 amino acids. V shed 8 bases, J shed 4 bases, and the junction held 6 bases outside the gene matches. From germline, CDR1 is LNHDA and CDR2 SQIVND (reference sequence). CDR3 in amino acids: CASLTTGGNQPQHF. The CDR3 DNA reads as TGTGCCAGTCTGACGACAGGGGGTAATCAGCCCCAGCATTTT.

This clone was seen only a few times. The junction does not match germline at one end; this may be a read error. The sample carries other DNA sequences with the same CDR3. The gene calls are TRBV10-1 and TRBJ2-1, with no clear D. The CDR3 consists of 15 residues. Germline CDR1 WNHNN, CDR2 SYGVQD (reference sequence). The CDR3 coding sequence is TGCGCCAGCAGTTCTGCCATGGACCCCTACAATGGGCAGTTCTTC. Amino acid sequence: CASSSAMDPYNGQFF.

This clone was detected only once. The rearrangement joins TRBV11-3 to TRBJ1-6; no clear D gene. Germline CDR1 reads SGHNT; CDR2 reads YENEEA. The CDR3 spans 15 residues. The V and J ends lost 0 bases and 5 bases respectively, with 8 bases between them. Written as DNA, the CDR3 is TGTGCCAGCAGCTTAGAGTCAGAGGATAATTCACCCCTCCACTTT. Amino acids: CASSLESEDNSPLHF.

To note about this clone: This may arise from a read error, as a much more abundant clone is one base away. Other DNA sequences from this sample encode an identical CDR3 as well. The gene calls are TRBV30 and TRBJ1-6; weak D call: TRBD1 (5 bases). Germline CDR1 reads GTSNPN; CDR2 reads SVGIG (reference sequence). The CDR3 totals 14 residues. With 4 bases removed from V and 19 bases from J, the gap between germline ends came to 26 bases. CDR3 protein: CAWNRGGKDSLLHF. For the CDR3, the DNA is TGTGCCTGGAACCGCGGGGGAAAGGATTCACTCCTTCACTTT.

At least ten counts were recorded for this clone. This chain uses TRBV6-1 with TRBJ2-3, with TRBD1 matching over 8 bases. The ends lost 4 bases at V and 3 bases at J; junction bases unmatched: 9. CDR1 MNHNS and CDR2 SASEGT come from the germline V gene. The CDR3 totals 16 residues. The CDR3 sequence: CASSADRAVLTDTQYF. The CDR3 DNA is TGTGCCAGCAGTGCGGACAGGGCCGTTTTGACAGATACGCAGTATTTT.

This clone was picked up many times. The chain combines TRBV7-2 with TRBJ2-2; D may correspond to TRBD1 or TRBD2 (5 bases each). CDR1 is SGHTA, CDR2 FQGNSA, per germline. V was shortened by 2 bases and J by 0 bases, with 13 bases between the two germline ends. This CDR3 contains 17 residues. In DNA, the CDR3 is TGTGCCAGCAGCTTACCCCCGGGGACGACGAACACCGGGGAGCTGTTTTTT. Its protein is CASSLPPGTTNTGELFF.

This clone was found many times. The V gene is TRBV20-1, the J gene TRBJ2-5; D may be TRBD2 (5 bases). This CDR3 has 12 amino acids. The V end was cut by 3 bases, the J end by 5 bases, with 10 bases between. Germline V gives CDR1 DFQATT, CDR2 SNEGSKA (reference sequence). CDR3 residues: CSARSGTETQYF. The CDR3 DNA follows: TGCAGTGCTAGGAGCGGAACGGAGACCCAGTACTTC.

This clone was detected a few times. One junction end does not reproduce the germline sequence, and a read error may be involved. The J gene is TRBJ2-7, the V gene TRBV5-1, with 9 nucleotides matching TRBD2. This CDR3 has 16 residues. Germline CDR1 and CDR2: SGHRS and YFSETQ. This CDR3 is CAISLAGLAGPYEQYF. In nucleotides, the CDR3 is TGCGCCATCAGCTTGGCCGGGCTAGCGGGGCCTTACGAGCAGTACTTC.

This clone showed up just a few times. Relative to the germline gene, one junction end is altered; a read error may explain this. The V gene is TRBV2, the J gene TRBJ2-7; tentative D call: TRBD1 (5 bases). The CDR3 sequence is 14 residues long. Germline CDR1 and CDR2: SNHLY and FYNNEI. The CDR3 protein is CAISEETASYEQYF. CDR3 DNA sequence: TGTGCCATCAGTGAGGAGACAGCGTCCTACGAGCAGTACTTC.

This clone was recorded at least ten times. This rearrangement joins TRBV3-1 to TRBJ2-3; D uncertain. The germline V gene has CDR1 LGHDT and CDR2 YNNKEL (reference sequence). The CDR3 contains 14 residues. The V end lost 3 bases, the J end lost 2 bases, and 9 bases lay between the germline ends. The CDR3 region is CASSHVVDTDTQYF. DNA of the CDR3: TGTGCCAGCAGCCACGTGGTAGACACAGATACGCAGTATTTT.

In this sample, this clone turned up many times. At the DNA level, this CDR3 is encoded by other sequences in the same sample as well. J is TRBJ1-3 and V is TRBV9; perhaps TRBD1 as D (5 bases). The CDR3 runs 17 residues. Germline lookup yields CDR1 SGDLS and CDR2 YYNGEE. Trimming cost V 4 bases and J 0 bases, with 17 bases left between them. The CDR3 DNA sequence: TGTGCCAGCAGCCCGGGTGGGGGGGGTGACTCTGGAAACACCATATATTTT. It specifies CASSPGGGGDSGNTIYF.

A word on this clone: The junction differs from germline at one of its ends, possibly a read error. This chain connects TRBV5-1 to TRBJ2-7, with a tentative D call TRBD2 (5 bases). The CDR3 is 14 amino acids. Germline V lookup: CDR1 SGHRS, CDR2 YFSETQ. The CDR3 bases are TGCGCCAGCAGCTCGGGGTACAGCTCCTACGAGCATTACTTC. This translates into CASSSGYSSYEHYF. The variable domain in full, with the rest retrieved from reference TRBV5-1 and TRBJ2-7, is KAGVTQTPRYLIKTRGQQVTLSCSPISGHRSVSWYQQTPGQGLQFLFEYFSETQRNKGNFPGRFSGRQFSNSRSEMNVSTLELGDSALYLCASSSGYSSYEHYFGPGTRLTVT.

This clone was seen repeatedly, ten times or more. The rearrangement uses TRBV12-3 or TRBV12-4 and TRBJ2-5; 11 bases are shared with TRBD2. Unmatched junction bases numbered 9, after V lost 6 bases and J lost 3 bases. This CDR3 region has 16 residues. The DNA for the CDR3 is TGTGCCAGCAGCCGCCCCGGACTAGCGGGTAAAGAGACCCAGTACTTC. Translation: CASSRPGLAGKETQYF.

Many counts were recorded for this clone. The chain uses TRBV5-4 and TRBJ1-5; D gene ambiguous. The CDR3 length is 14 residues. Germline lookup yields CDR1 SGHNT and CDR2 YYREEE (reference sequence). The V end was cut by 5 bases, the J end by 4 bases, with 13 bases between. CDR3 protein: CASRNWEANQPQHF. Here the CDR3 DNA reads TGTGCCAGCAGAAATTGGGAAGCAAATCAGCCCCAGCATTTT. The full variable domain, rest sourced from reference TRBV5-4 and TRBJ1-5, is ETGVTQSPTHLIKTRGQQVTLRCSSQSGHNTVSWYQQALGQGPQFIFQYYREEENGRGNFPPRFSGLQFPNYSSELNVNALELDDSALYLCASRNWEANQPQHFGDGTRLSIL.

This clone was recorded many times. The CDR3, as DNA: TGTGCCAGCAGCCAAACCCCGGGAAAGTACGAGCAGTACTTC. Encoded protein: CASSQTPGKYEQYF. The V and J genes are TRBV3-1 and TRBJ2-7; D might be TRBD2 (5 bases). CDR1 is LGHDT, CDR2 YNNKEL, per germline (reference sequence). V was clipped by 2 bases and J by 4 bases, with 12 bases between them. The CDR3 is 14 residues long.

This clone was seen repeatedly, ten times or more. V and J are TRBV6-1 and TRBJ2-3; 8 bases are shared with TRBD2. CDR3 size: 16 residues. The germline gives CDR1 MNHNS, CDR2 SASEGT. The J segment lost 4 bases and the V segment lost 2 bases, leaving 8 bases of the junction unmatched. CDR3 DNA: TGTGCCAGCAGTGAAAGGTCGGGAGGGGGGTCAGATACGCAGTATTTT. It codes for CASSERSGGGSDTQYF.

This clone was seen repeatedly, ten times or more. The V and J genes are TRBV2 and TRBJ2-1; 13 positions agree with TRBD2. The CDR3 runs 15 residues. The V segment lost 5 bases and the J segment 12 bases; nucleotides outside the gene matches: 10. Germline assignment: CDR1 SNHLY and CDR2 FYNNEI. The CDR3 here is CASSKLAGGPDGQFF. CDR3 DNA sequence: TGTGCCAGCAGTAAACTAGCGGGGGGGCCTGACGGGCAGTTCTTC.

This chain uses TRBV2 with TRBJ1-2; D uncertain. From germline, CDR1 is SNHLY and CDR2 FYNNEI. The CDR3 length is 15 residues. V lost 4 bases to trimming and J lost 4 bases, with 16 bases between them. The CDR3 is CASSALGLVGYGYTF. The DNA of the CDR3 is TGTGCCAGCAGTGCCCTCGGCTTAGTAGGCTATGGCTACACCTTC.

This clone was recorded many times. The chain has TRBV2 and TRBJ2-3; D might be TRBD2 (5 bases). The length of the CDR3 is 13 residues. CDR1 is SNHLY and CDR2 is FYNNEI in the germline V gene. With 6 bases removed from V and 3 bases from J, the gap between germline ends came to 10 bases. The CDR3 DNA reads as TGTGCCAGCAGGAACGGGGAAACAGATACGCAGTATTTT. Protein product: CASRNGETDTQYF.

This clone has at least ten counts. V and J are TRBV7-2 and TRBJ2-3; the D gene is possibly TRBD2 (5 bases). The germline CDR1 and CDR2 sequences are SGHTA and FQGNSA. Trimming shortened V by 1 base and J by 1 base, and 12 bases separated the two germline ends. The CDR3 is 16 amino acids. The CDR3 sequence: CASSLGLSSGTDTQYF. The CDR3 bases are TGTGCCAGCAGCTTAGGGTTGAGTAGCGGCACAGATACGCAGTATTTT.

This clone was seen many times. The rearrangement links TRBV6-1 to TRBJ2-5; TRBD2 matches 12 bases. The ends lost 1 base at V and 4 bases at J; junction bases unmatched: 16. Germline V gene lookup returns CDR1 MNHNS and CDR2 SASEGT. The CDR3 covers 20 residues. The CDR3 region has the DNA TGTGCCAGCAGTGAAGGAACGGCGGCTAGCGGGGGGGTCAGCCCAGAGACCCAGTACTTC. Protein product: CASSEGTAASGGVSPETQYF.

This clone was found a few times. J is TRBJ2-1 and V is TRBV6-1; the match to TRBD2 covers 9 bases. Germline assignment: CDR1 MNHNS and CDR2 SASEGT. The CDR3 is made up of 16 amino acids. The V gene end was trimmed by 7 bases and the J gene end by 6 bases; junction bases not matched to a gene: 13. In DNA, the CDR3 is TGTGCCAGCATCGATCAAACTAGCGGGTCACGCAATGAGCAGTTCTTC. Its translation: CASIDQTSGSRNEQFF.

This clone occurred many times. The chain joins TRBV5-1 to TRBJ1-4; D might be TRBD1 (5 bases). Per germline, CDR1 SGHRS and CDR2 YFSETQ. Deletions cut 0 bases from V and 0 bases from J, with 12 bases between. The CDR3 loop spans 17 amino acids. The CDR3 loop reads CASSLVGTTSTNEKLFF. For the CDR3, the DNA is TGCGCCAGCAGCTTGGTCGGGACGACATCAACTAATGAAAAACTGTTTTTT.

This clone was seen ten or more times. Other DNA sequences from this sample encode an identical CDR3 as well. The rearrangement joins TRBV6-1 to TRBJ1-2, with 9 bases matching TRBD1. The CDR3 extends over 14 amino acids. V lost 6 bases to trimming and J lost 8 bases; unmatched junction nucleotides: 10. The V gene's germline CDR1 is MNHNS and CDR2 SASEGT. The CDR3 bases are TGTGCCAGCAGAGTGGGGGGACAGGGCGGGGGCTACACCTTC. It is translated as CASRVGGQGGGYTF.

By sample share, this clone is medium-sized. The chain's CDR3 is CASSSRWTGANTGELFF. For the CDR3, the DNA is TGTGCCAGCAGTTCGAGATGGACTGGGGCGAACACCGGGGAGCTGTTTTTT. This chain joins TRBV12-3 or TRBV12-4 and TRBJ2-2; perhaps TRBD2 as D (5 bases). V was clipped by 4 bases and J by 0 bases, with 15 bases between them. CDR3 length: 17 residues.

This clone was picked up many times. The chain carries TRBV10-1 and TRBJ2-3, with 14 bases matching TRBD2. This CDR3 is 16 amino acids long. V was clipped by 6 bases and J by 5 bases; unmatched bases: 7. Germline CDR1 WNHNN, CDR2 SYGVQD (reference sequence). The CDR3 spells CASSAGLAGGQDTQYF. The CDR3 DNA reads as TGCGCCAGCAGCGCAGGACTAGCGGGAGGTCAAGATACGCAGTATTTT.

This clone was recorded many times. The chain employs TRBV9 and TRBJ2-3; D might be TRBD2 (6 bases). This CDR3 region has 15 residues. CDR1 is SGDLS and CDR2 is YYNGEE in the germline V gene. Trimming removed 1 base at V and 2 bases at J, with 11 bases between. The CDR3 here is CASSVMGLSTDTQYF. Written as DNA, the CDR3 is TGTGCCAGCAGCGTAATGGGACTTTCCACAGATACGCAGTATTTT.

The rearrangement links TRBV4-1 to TRBJ1-2; D possibly corresponds to TRBD1 (5 bases). Germline V lookup: CDR1 MGHRA, CDR2 YSYEKL. Trimming shortened V by 8 bases and J by 8 bases, and 18 bases separated the two germline ends. There are 13 residues in the CDR3. CDR3 sequence reads: CASCPAGLRGYTF. The CDR3 nucleotides read TGCGCCAGCTGCCCAGCGGGACTGAGGGGCTACACCTTC.

This clone was seen repeatedly, ten times or more. The gene calls are TRBV2 and TRBJ2-7; D not certain. The V end lost 2 bases, the J end lost 1 base, and 12 bases lay between the germline ends. Germline V CDR1 and CDR2: SNHLY, FYNNEI. The length of the CDR3 is 15 residues. For the CDR3, the DNA is TGTGCCAGCAGTGAATTTTACAGAGATTCCTACGAGCAGTACTTC. Encoded protein: CASSEFYRDSYEQYF.